This T cell receptor beta chain was captured by sequencing in a study of cytomegalovirus exposure and HLA in healthy donors. General study results and limits: It was assumed in the presence/absence analyses that sequencing depth was roughly uniform across donors. Rarity marked most TCR sequences, yet some public TCRs occurred in many donors.

In its sample, this clone was seen a few times. Its antigen is not known. At sampling all donors were nominally healthy, likely with unrecorded immune exposures. PCR was performed using 60 Vbeta and 13 Jbeta primers. Repertoires were generated with immunoSEQ multiplex PCR, while TCRdb's copy carries only in-frame clones and drops some. The data contain more than 140,000 clones, 70% to 85% of them singletons. The origin of this receptor is a woman aged 40 to 50 in good health and CMV-seronegative. The sample taken for sequencing was PBMCs.

The CDR3 DNA is TGTGCCAGCAGGGGTAGCGGGAGGTTCGGCGAGACCCAGTACTTC. Translated: CASRGSGRFGETQYF. The chain couples TRBV27 to TRBJ2-5, with 10 bases fitting TRBD2. This CDR3 contains 15 residues. CDR1 is MNHEY, CDR2 SMNVEV, per germline (reference sequence). After removal of 6 bases from V and 5 bases from J, the junction contained 9 bases not matched to a gene.